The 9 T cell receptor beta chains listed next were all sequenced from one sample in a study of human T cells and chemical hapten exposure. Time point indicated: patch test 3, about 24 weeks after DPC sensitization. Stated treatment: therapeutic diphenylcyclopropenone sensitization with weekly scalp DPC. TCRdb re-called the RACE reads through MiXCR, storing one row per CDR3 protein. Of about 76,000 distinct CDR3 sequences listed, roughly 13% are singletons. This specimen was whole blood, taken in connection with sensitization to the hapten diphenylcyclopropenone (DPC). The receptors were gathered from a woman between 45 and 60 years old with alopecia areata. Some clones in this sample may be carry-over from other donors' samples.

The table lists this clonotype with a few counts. CDR3 loop: CSVYRQGEAFF. CDR3 DNA sequence: TGCAGCGTTTATCGACAGGGAGAAGCTTTCTTT. This sequence joins TRBV29-1 and TRBJ1-1; 7 positions agree with TRBD1. Germline loops: CDR1 SQVTM, CDR2 ANQGSEA. V gave up 5 bases and J gave up 8 bases; unmatched junction bases: 5. CDR3 length: 11 residues.

This CDR3 reads CASIRRWGDTQYF. DNA of the CDR3: TGTGCCAGCATTCGGAGGTGGGGGGATACGCAGTATTTT. The chain links TRBV27 to TRBJ2-3; perhaps D is TRBD1 or TRBD2 (5 bases each). The V end lost 7 bases, the J end lost 6 bases, and 14 bases lay between the germline ends. The CDR3 is made up of 13 amino acids. Germline CDR1 and CDR2: MNHEY and SMNVEV (reference sequence).

CDR3 DNA: TGTGCCAGCTCCCCGGGACTCAGCACAGATACGCAGTATTTT. Translated, it gives CASSPGLSTDTQYF. The chain links TRBV18 to TRBJ2-3; D is possibly TRBD2 (6 bases). The CDR3 loop spans 14 amino acids. Germline-derived CDR1 and CDR2 are KGHSH and LQKENI. V lost 6 bases, J lost 0 bases, and 10 bases lay in between.

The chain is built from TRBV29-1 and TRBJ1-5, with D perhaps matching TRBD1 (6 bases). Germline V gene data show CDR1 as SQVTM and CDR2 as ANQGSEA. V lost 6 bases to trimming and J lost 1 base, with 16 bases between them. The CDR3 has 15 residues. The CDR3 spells CSVQTAGTSNQPQHF. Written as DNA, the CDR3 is TGCAGCGTCCAAACCGCCGGGACAAGCAATCAGCCCCAGCATTTT.

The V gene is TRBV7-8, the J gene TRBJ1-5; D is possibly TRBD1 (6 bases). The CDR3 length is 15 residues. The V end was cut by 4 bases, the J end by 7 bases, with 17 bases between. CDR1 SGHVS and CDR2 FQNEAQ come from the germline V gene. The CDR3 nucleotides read TGTGCCAGCAGCTCCTACGGAGGGGGGGGACAGCCCCAGCATTTT. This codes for CASSSYGGGGQPQHF.

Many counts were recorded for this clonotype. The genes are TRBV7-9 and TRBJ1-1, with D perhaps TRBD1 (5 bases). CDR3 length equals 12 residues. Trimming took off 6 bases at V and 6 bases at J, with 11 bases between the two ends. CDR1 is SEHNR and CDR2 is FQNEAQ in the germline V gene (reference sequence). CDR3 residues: CASSPREAEAFF. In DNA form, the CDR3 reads TGTGCCAGCAGTCCCAGGGAGGCTGAAGCTTTCTTT.

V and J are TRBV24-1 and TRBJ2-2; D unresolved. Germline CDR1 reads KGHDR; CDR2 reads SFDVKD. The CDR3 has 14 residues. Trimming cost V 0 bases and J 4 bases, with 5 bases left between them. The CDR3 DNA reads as TGTGCCACCAGTGATTTGCCCGTCACCGGGGAGCTGTTTTTT. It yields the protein CATSDLPVTGELFF.

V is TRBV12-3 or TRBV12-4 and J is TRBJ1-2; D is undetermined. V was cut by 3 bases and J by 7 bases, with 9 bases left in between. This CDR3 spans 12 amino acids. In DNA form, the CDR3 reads TGTGCCAGCAGTTTCGCCGTGGGTGGCTACACCTTC. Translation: CASSFAVGGYTF.

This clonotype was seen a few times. Written as DNA, the CDR3 is TGTGCCAGCAGTGAACAGGCTTATGGCTACACCTTC. It codes for CASSEQAYGYTF. The rearrangement uses TRBV2 and TRBJ1-2, with D hard to call. CDR1 is SNHLY and CDR2 is FYNNEI in the germline V gene. The CDR3 covers 12 residues. Trimming stripped 2 bases from V and 5 bases from J, with 6 bases between. Filled out from reference TRBV2 and TRBJ1-2, the complete variable domain reads EPEVTQTPSHQVTQMGQEVILRCVPISNHLYFYWYRQILGQKVEFLVSFYNNEISEKSEIFDDQFSVERPDGSNFTLKIRSTKLEDSAMYFCASSEQAYGYTFGSGTRLTVV.